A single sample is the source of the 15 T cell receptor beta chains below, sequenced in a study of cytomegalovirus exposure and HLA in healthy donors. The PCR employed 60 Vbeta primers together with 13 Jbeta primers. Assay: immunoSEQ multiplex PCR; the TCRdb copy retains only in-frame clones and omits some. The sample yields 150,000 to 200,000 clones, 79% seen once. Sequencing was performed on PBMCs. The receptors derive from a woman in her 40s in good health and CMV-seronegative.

The CDR3 region is CASSMTGSNQPQHF. DNA of the CDR3: TGTGCCAGTAGTATGACAGGGAGCAATCAGCCCCAGCATTTT. The chain uses TRBV19 and TRBJ1-5; 7 bases fit TRBD1. Germline V gene lookup returns CDR1 LNHDA and CDR2 SQIVND (reference sequence). V trimming: 3 bases; J trimming: 1 base; junction bases outside the gene matches: 0. This CDR3 has 14 amino acids.

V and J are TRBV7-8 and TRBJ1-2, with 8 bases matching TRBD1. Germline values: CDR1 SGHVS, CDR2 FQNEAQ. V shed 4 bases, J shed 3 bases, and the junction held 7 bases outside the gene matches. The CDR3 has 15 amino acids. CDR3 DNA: TGTGCCAGCAGCTACTGGACAGGGACGGACTATGGCTACACCTTC. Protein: CASSYWTGTDYGYTF.

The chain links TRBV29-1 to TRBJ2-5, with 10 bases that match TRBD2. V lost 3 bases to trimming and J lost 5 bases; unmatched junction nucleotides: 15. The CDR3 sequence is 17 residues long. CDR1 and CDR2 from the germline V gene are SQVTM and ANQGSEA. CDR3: CSVEGLAGEELRETQYF. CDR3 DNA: TGCAGCGTTGAGGGTCTAGCGGGAGAGGAATTGAGGGAGACCCAGTACTTC.

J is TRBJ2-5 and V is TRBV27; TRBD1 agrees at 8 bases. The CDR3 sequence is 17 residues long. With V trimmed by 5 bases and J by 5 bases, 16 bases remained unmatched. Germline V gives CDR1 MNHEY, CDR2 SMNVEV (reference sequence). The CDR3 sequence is CASSPLGTGALRETQYF. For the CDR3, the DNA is TGTGCCAGCAGTCCCCTAGGGACAGGTGCATTGCGGGAGACCCAGTACTTC.

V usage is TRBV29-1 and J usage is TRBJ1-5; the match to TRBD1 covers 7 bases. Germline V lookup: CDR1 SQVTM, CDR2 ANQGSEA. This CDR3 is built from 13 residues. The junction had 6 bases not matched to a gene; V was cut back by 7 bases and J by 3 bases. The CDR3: CSAGTGVNQPQHF. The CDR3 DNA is TGCAGCGCTGGAACAGGGGTCAATCAGCCCCAGCATTTT.

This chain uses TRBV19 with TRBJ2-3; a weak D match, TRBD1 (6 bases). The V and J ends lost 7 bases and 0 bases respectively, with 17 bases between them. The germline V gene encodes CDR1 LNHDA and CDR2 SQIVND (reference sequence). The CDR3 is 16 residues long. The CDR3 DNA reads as TGTGCCAGTAAATGGGGACATACGCTAAGCACAGATACGCAGTATTTT. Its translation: CASKWGHTLSTDTQYF.

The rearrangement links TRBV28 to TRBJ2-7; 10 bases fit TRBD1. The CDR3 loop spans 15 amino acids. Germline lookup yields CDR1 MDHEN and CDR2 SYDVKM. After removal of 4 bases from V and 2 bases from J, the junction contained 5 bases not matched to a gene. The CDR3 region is CASSSRGQGTYEQYF. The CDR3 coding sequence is TGTGCCAGCAGTTCCCGGGGACAGGGGACCTACGAGCAGTACTTC.

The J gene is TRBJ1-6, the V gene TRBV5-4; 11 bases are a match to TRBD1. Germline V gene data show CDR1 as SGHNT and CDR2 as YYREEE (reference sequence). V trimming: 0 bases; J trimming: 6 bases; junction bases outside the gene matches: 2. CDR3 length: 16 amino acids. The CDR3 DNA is TGTGCCAGCAGCTTGGGGACAGGGGGCTCTAATTCACCCCTCCACTTT. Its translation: CASSLGTGGSNSPLHF.

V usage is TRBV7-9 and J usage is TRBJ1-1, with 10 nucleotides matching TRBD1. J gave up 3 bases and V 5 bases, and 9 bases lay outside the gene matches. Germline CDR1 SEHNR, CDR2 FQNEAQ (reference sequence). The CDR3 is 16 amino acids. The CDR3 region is CASSRQLGTGDTEAFF. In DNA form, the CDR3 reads TGTGCCAGCAGCCGCCAACTTGGGACAGGGGACACTGAAGCTTTCTTT.

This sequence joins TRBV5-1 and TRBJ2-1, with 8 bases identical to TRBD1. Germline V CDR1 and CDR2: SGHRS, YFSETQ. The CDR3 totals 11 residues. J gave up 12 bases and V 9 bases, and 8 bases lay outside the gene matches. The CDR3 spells CATSSGQGQFF. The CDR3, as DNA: TGCGCCACCTCTTCCGGACAGGGGCAGTTCTTC.

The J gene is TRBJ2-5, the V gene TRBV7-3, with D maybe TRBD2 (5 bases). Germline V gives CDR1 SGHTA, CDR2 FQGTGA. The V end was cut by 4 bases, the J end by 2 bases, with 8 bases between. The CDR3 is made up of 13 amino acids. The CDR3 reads CASSSGIQETQYF. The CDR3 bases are TGTGCCAGCAGCTCGGGGATTCAAGAGACCCAGTACTTC.

The chain's CDR3 is CASSQDEGAGYGYTF. For the CDR3, the DNA is TGTGCCAGCTCCCAGGACGAGGGGGCAGGCTATGGCTACACCTTC. V is TRBV18 and J is TRBJ1-2; 7 bases fit TRBD1. The germline CDR1 and CDR2 sequences are KGHSH and LQKENI. Losses at the gene ends were 6 bases for V and 4 bases for J; bases not matched to a gene: 11. CDR3 length equals 15 residues.

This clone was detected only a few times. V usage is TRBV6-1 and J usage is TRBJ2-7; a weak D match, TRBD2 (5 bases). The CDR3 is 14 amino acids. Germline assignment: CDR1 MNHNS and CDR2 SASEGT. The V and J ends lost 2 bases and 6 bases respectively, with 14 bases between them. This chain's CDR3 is CASSESGVAFEQYF. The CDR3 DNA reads TGTGCCAGCAGTGAATCCGGGGTCGCCTTCGAGCAGTACTTC.

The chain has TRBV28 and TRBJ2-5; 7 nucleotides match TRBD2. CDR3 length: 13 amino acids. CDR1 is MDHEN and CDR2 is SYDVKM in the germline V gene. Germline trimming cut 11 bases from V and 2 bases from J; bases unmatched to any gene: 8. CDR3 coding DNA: TGTGCCCACGGGCTAGCGGATCAAGAGACCCAGTACTTC. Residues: CAHGLADQETQYF.

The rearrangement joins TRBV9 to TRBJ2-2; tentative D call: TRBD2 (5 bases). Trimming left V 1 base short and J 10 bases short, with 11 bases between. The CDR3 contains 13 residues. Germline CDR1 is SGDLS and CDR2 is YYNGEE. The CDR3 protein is CASSVSPREELFF. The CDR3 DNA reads TGTGCCAGCAGCGTATCGCCTCGGGAGGAGCTGTTTTTT.